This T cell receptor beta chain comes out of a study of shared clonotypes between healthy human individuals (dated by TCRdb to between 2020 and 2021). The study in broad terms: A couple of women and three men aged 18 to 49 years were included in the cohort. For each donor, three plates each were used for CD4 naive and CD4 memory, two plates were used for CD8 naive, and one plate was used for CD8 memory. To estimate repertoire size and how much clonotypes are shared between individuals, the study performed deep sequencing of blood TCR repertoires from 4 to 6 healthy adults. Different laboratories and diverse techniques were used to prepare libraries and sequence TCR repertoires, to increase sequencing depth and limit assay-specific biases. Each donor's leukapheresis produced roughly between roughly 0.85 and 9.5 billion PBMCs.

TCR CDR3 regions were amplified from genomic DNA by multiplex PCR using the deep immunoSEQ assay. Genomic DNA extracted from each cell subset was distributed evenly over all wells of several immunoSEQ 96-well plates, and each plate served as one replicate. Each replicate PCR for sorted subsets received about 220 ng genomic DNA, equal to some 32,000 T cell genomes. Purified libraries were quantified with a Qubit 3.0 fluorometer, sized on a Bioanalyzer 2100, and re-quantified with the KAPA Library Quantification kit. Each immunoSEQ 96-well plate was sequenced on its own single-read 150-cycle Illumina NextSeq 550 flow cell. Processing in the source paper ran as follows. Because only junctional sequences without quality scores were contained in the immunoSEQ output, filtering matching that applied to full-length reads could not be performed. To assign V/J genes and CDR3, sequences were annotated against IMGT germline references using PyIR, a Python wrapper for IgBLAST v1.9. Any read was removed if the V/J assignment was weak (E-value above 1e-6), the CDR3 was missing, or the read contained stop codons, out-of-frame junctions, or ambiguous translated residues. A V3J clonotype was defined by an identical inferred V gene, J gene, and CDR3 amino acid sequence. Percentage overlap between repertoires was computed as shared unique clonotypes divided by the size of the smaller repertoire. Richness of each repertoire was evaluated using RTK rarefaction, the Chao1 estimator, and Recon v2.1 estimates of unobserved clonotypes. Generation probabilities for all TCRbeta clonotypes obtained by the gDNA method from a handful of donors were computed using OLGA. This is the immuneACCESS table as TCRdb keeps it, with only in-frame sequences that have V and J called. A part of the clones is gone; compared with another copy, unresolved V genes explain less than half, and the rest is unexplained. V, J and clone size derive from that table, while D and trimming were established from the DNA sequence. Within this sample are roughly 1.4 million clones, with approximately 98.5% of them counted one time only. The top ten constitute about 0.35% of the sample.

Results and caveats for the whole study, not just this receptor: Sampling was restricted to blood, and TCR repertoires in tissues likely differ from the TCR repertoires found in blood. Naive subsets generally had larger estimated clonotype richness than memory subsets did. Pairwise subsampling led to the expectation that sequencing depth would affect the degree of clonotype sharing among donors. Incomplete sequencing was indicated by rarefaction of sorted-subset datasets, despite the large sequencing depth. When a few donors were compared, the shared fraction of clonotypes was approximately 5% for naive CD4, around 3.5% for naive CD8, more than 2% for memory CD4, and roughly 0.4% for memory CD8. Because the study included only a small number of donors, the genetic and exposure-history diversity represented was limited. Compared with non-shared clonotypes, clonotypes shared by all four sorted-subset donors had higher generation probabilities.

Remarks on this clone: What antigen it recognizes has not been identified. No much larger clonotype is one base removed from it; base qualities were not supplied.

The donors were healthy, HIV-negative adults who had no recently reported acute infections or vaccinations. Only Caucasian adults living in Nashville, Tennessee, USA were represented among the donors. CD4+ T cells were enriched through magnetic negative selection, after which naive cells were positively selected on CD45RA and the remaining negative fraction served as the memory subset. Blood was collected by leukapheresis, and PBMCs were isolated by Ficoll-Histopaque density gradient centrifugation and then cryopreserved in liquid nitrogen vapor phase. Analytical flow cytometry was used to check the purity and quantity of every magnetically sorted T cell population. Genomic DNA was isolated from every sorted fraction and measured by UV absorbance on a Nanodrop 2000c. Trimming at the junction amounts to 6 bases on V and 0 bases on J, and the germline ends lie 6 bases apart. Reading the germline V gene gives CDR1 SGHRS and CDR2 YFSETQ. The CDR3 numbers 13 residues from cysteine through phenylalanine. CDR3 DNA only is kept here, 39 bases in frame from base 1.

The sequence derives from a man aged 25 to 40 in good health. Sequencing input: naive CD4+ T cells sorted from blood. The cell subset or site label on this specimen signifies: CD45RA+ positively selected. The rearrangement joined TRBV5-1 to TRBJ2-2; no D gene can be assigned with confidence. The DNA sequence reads TGCGCCAGCAATGACGCGAACACCGGGGAGCTGTTTTTT. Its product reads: CASNDANTGELFF.